This T cell receptor beta chain was recorded in a study of T cells in Graves' hyperthyroidism and ophthalmopathy. This clonotype appeared many times. Amplified regions were TCR beta CDR3 sequences from RNA transcripts. Initially, a first-round RT-PCR of the TCR CDR3 employed the HTBI primer set. TCRdb reprocessed the multiplex PCR reads via MiXCR and lists one record per CDR3 protein. The table records some 200,000 distinct CDR3 sequences, about 15% of them present only once. V trimming: 6 bases; J trimming: 2 bases; junction bases outside the gene matches: 10. The CDR3 runs 16 residues. Germline V gene lookup returns CDR1 SNHLY and CDR2 FYNNEI.

The chain combines TRBV2 with TRBJ1-1; 9 bases align to TRBD1. This TCR was sampled from a woman in her 50s with Graves' hyperthyroidism. The sample consisted of blood. CDR3 nucleotide sequence: TGTGCCAGCAGCGTTTCCCGACAGGGGGTAAACACTGAAGCTTTCTTT. This translates into CASSVSRQGVNTEAFF. The variable domain in full, with the rest retrieved from reference TRBV2 and TRBJ1-1, is EPEVTQTPSHQVTQMGQEVILRCVPISNHLYFYWYRQILGQKVEFLVSFYNNEISEKSEIFDDQFSVERPDGSNFTLKIRSTKLEDSAMYFCASSVSRQGVNTEAFFGQGTRLTVV.